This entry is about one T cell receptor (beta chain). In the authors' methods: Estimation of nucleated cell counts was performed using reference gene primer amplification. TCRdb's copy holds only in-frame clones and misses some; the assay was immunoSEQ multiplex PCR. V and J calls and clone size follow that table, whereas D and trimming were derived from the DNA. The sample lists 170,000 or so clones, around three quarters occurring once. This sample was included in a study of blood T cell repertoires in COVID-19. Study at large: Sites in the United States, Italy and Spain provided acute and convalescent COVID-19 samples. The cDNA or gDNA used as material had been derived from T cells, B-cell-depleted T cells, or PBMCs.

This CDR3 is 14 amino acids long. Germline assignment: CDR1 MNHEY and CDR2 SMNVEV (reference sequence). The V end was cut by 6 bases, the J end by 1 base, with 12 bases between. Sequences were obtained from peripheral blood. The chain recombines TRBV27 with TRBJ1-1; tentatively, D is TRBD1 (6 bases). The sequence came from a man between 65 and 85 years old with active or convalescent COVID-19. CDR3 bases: TGTGCCAGCAGAAGCCGCAGGGGGAACACTGAAGCTTTCTTT. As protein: CASRSRRGNTEAFF.